The text below deals with one T cell receptor beta chain. The antigen is not known. The source of the sample is a study of beta chain features in type 1 diabetes. For the study at large: The patient and healthy donor groups were comparable for age, gender and cell yields. Overall study findings and caveats: Overrepresentation of cells with high TCR expression could result from cDNA sequencing. It was among patients, rather than healthy donors, that naive, central memory and Treg TCRB repertoires appeared more similar. Among all four CD4+ subsets, Type 1 diabetes patients had TCRB CDR3s that were moderately but significantly shorter.

Germline values: CDR1 SGHTA, CDR2 FQGNSA. V was clipped by 5 bases and J by 1 base, with 12 bases between them. This CDR3 comprises 14 residues. Sequenced material consisted of expressed TCRB transcripts (all of the isolated RNA was reverse transcribed). Sequencing used immunoSEQ multiplex PCR; TCRdb keeps in-frame clones, though not all of them. The sample holds approximately 170,000 clones, 7% to 9% seen once. This chain joins TRBV7-2 and TRBJ2-7; D unclear. The TCR was taken from a man aged 18 to 30 with type 1 diabetes. What was sequenced was central memory CD4+ T cells from blood. CDR3 sequence (DNA): TGTGCCAGCAGCGGCTTGACTCAATCCTACGAGCAGTACTTC. Its protein product is CASSGLTQSYEQYF.